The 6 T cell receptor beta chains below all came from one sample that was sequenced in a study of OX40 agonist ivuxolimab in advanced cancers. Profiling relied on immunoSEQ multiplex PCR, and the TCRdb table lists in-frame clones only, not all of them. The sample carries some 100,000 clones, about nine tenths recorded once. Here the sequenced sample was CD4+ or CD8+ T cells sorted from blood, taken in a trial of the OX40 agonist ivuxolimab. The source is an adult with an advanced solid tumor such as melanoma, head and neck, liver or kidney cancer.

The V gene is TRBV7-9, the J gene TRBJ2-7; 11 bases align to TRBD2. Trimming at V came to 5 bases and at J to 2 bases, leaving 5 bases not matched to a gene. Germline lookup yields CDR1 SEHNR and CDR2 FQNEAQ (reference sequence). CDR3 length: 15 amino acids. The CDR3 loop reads CASSQSLAGAYEQYF. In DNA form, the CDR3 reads TGTGCCAGCAGCCAATCACTAGCGGGAGCCTACGAGCAGTACTTC.

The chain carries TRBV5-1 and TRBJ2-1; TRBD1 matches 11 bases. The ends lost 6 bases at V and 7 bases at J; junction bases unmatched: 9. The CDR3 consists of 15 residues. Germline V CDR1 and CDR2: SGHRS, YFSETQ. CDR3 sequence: CASTLTGTGGNEQFF. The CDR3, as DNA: TGCGCCAGCACCCTGACCGGGACAGGGGGGAATGAGCAGTTCTTC.

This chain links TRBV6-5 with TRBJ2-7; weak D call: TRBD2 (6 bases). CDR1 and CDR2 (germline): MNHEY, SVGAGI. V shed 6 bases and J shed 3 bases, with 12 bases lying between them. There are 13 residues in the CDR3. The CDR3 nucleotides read TGTGCCAGCAGAACGATGGGGGGCTACGAGCAGTACTTC. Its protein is CASRTMGGYEQYF.

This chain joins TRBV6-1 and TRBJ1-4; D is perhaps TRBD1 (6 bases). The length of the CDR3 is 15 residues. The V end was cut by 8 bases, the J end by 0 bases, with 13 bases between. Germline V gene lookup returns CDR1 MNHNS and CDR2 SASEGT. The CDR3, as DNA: TGTGCCAGCGGAAGACAGGCCGCAACTAATGAAAAACTGTTTTTT. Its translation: CASGRQAATNEKLFF.

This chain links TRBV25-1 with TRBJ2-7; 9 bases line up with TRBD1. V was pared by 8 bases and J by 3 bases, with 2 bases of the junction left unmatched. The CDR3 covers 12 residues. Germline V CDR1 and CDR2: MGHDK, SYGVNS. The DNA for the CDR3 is TGTGCCAGCGTGGGACAGGGCTACGAGCAGTACTTC. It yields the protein CASVGQGYEQYF.

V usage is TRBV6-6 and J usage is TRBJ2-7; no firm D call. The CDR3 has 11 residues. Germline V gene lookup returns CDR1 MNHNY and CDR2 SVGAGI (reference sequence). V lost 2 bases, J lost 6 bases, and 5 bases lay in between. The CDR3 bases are TGTGCCAGCAGTTACGTGGGCGAGCAGTACTTC. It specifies CASSYVGEQYF.